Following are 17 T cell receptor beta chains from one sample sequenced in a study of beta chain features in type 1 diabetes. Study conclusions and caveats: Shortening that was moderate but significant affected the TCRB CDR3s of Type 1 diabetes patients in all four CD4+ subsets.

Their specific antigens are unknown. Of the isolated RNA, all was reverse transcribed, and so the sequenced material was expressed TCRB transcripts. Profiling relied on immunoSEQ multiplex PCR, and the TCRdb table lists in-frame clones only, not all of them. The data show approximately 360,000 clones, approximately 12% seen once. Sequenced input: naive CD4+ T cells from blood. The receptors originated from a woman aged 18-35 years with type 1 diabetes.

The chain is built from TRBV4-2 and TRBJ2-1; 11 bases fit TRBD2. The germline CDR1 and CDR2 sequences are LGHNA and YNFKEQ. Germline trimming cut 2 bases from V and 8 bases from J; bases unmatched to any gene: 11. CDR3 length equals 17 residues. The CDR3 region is CASSQYAGSGGADEQFF. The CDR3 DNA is TGTGCCAGCAGCCAATACGCCGGTAGCGGGGGGGCCGATGAGCAGTTCTTC.

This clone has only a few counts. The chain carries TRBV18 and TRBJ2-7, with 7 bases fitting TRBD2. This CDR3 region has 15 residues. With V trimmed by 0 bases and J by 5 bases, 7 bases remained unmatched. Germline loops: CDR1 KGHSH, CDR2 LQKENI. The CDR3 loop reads CASSPPSSGGNEQYF. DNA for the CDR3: TGTGCCAGCTCACCACCCTCTAGCGGAGGGAACGAGCAGTACTTC.

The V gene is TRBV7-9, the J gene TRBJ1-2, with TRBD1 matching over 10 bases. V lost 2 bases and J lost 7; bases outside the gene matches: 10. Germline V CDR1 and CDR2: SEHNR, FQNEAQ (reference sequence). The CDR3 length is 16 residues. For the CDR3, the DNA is TGTGCCAGCAGCTTATCTCCCGACAGGGGGCACGTTGGCTACACCTTC. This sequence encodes CASSLSPDRGHVGYTF.

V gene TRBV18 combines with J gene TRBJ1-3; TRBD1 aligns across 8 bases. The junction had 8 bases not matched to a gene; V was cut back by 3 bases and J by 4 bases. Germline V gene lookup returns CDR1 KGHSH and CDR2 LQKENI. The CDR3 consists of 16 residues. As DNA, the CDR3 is TGTGCCAGCTCACCGCGGACAGGGAGCATGGGAAACACCATATATTTT. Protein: CASSPRTGSMGNTIYF. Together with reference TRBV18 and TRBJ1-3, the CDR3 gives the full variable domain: NAGVMQNPRHLVRRRGQEARLRCSPMKGHSHVYWYRQLPEEGLKFMVYLQKENIIDESGMPKERFSAEFPKEGPSILRIQQVVRGDSAAYFCASSPRTGSMGNTIYFGEGSWLTVV.

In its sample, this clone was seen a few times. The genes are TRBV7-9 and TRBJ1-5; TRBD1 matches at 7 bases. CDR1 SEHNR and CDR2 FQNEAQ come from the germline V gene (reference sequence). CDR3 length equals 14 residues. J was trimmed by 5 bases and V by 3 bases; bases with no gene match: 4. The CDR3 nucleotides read TGTGCCAGCAGCTTTCAGGGGGAGCATCAGCCCCAGCATTTT. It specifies CASSFQGEHQPQHF.

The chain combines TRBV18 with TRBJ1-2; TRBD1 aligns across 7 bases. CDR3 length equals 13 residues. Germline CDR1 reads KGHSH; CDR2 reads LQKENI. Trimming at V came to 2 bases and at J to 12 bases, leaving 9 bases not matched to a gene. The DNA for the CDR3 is TGTGCCAGCTCACCAGACAGACAGGGTGGTAACACCTTC. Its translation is CASSPDRQGGNTF.

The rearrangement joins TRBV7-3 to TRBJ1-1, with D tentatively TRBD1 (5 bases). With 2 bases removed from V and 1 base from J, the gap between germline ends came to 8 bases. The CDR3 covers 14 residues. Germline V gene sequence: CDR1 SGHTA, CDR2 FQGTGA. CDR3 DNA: TGTGCCAGCAGCTTATTAGGGGCGAACACTGAAGCTTTCTTT. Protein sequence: CASSLLGANTEAFF.

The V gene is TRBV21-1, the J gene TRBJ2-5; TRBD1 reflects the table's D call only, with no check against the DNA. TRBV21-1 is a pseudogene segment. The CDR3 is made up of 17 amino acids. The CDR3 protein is CASSKIETGRQQETQYF. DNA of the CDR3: TGTGCCAGCAGCAAAATCGAAACAGGGCGCCAACAAGAGACCCAGTACTTC.

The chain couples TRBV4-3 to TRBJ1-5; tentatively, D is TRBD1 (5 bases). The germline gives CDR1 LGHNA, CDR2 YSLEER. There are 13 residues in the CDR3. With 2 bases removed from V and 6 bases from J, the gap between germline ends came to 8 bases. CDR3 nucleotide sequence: TGCGCCAGCAGCCAAACGGGGGGTCAGCCCCAGCATTTT. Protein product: CASSQTGGQPQHF.

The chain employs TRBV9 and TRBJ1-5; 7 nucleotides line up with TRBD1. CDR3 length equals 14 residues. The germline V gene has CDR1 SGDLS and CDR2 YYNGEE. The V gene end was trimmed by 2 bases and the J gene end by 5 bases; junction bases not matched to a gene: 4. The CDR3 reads CASSVGTDYQPQHF. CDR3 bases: TGTGCCAGCAGCGTGGGGACAGATTATCAGCCCCAGCATTTT.

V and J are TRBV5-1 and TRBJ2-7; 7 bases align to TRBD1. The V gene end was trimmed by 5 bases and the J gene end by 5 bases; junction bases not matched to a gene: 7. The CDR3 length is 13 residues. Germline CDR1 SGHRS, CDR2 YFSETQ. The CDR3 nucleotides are TGCGCCAGCAGGGGGACAGAGAGGGACGAGCAGTACTTC. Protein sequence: CASRGTERDEQYF.

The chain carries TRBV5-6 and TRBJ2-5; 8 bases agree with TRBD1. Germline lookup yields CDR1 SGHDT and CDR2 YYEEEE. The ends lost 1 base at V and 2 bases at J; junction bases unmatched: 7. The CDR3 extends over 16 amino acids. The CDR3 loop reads CASSLPGTGGQETQYF. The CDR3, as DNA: TGTGCCAGCAGCTTGCCCGGGACAGGAGGGCAAGAGACCCAGTACTTC.

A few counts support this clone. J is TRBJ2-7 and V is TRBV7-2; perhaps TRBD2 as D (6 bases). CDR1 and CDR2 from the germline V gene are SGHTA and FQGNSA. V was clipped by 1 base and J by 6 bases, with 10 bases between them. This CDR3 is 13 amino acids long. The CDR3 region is CASSLEYGGEQYF. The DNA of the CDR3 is TGTGCCAGCAGCTTAGAATACGGGGGCGAGCAGTACTTC. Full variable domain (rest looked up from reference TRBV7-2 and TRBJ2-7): GAGVSQSPSNKVTEKGKDVELRCDPISGHTALYWYRQSLGQGLEFLIYFQGNSAPDKSGLPSDRFSAERTGGSVSTLTIQRTQQEDSAVYLCASSLEYGGEQYFGPGTRLTVT.

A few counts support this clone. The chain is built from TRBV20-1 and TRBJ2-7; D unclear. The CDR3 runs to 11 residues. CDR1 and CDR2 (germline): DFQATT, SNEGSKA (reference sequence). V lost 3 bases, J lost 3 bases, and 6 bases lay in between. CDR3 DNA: TGCAGTGCTAGGGCAGACTACGAGCAGTACTTC. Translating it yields CSARADYEQYF.

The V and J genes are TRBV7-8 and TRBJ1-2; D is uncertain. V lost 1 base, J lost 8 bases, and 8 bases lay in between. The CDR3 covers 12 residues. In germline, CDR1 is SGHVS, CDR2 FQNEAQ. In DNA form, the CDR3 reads TGTGCCAGCAGCTTAGGAGGGAACGGCTACACCTTC. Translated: CASSLGGNGYTF.

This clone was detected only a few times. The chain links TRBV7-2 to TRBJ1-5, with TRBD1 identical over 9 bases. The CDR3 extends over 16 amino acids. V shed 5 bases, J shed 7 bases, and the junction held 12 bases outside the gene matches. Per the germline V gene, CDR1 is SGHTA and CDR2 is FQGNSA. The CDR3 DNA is TGTGCCAGCAGCAAAGTCTTGGGACAGGGATGGCAGCCCCAGCATTTT. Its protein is CASSKVLGQGWQPQHF.

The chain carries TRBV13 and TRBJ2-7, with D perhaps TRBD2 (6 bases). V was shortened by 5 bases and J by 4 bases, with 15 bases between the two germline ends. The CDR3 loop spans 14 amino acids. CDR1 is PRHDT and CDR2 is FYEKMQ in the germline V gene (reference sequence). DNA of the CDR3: TGTGCCAGCAGCCTTCGTTCGGGGGTATACGAGCAGTACTTC. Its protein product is CASSLRSGVYEQYF.